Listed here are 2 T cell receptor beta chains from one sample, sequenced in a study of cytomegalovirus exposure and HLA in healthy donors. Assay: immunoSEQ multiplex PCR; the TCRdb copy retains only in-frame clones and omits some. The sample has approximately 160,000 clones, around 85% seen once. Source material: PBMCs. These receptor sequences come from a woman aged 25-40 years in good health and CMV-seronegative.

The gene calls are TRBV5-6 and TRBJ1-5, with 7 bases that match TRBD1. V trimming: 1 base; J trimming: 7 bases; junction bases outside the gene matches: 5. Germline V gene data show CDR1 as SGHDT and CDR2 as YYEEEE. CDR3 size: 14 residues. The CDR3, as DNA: TGTGCCAGCAGCTTGCAGCCAGGGGGGCAGCCCCAGCATTTT. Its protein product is CASSLQPGGQPQHF.

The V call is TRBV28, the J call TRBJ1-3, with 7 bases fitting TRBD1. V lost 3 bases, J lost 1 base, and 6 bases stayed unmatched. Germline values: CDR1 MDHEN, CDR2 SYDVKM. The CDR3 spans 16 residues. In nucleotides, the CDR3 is TGTGCCAGCAGTTTGGAGGGGGCAGTATCTGGAAACACCATATATTTT. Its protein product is CASSLEGAVSGNTIYF.